A single sample is the source of the 21 T cell receptor beta chains below, sequenced in a study of control samples from healthy donors and cancer patients. Generated by immunoSEQ multiplex PCR, the TCRdb table keeps only in-frame clones and is missing some. The table records about 120,000 clones, about 91% of them present only once. The sequenced sample consisted of blood. These receptors all stem from a middle-aged man in good health.

The table lists this clone with a few counts. The chain uses TRBV12-5 and TRBJ2-2; D remains unclear. Germline CDR1 reads LGHNT; CDR2 reads FRNRAP. CDR3 size: 11 residues. V was cut by 4 bases and J by 5 bases, with 2 bases left in between. This CDR3 is CASGSTGELFF. The DNA of the CDR3 is TGTGCTAGTGGTTCTACCGGGGAGCTGTTTTTT. Full variable domain (outside the CDR3, taken from reference TRBV12-5 and TRBJ2-2): DARVTQTPRHKVTEMGQEVTMRCQPILGHNTVFWYRQTMMQGLELLAYFRNRAPLDDSGMPKDRFSAEMPDATLATLKIQPSEPRDSAVYFCASGSTGELFFGEGSRLTVL.

V usage is TRBV2 and J usage is TRBJ2-3, with 7 bases lining up with TRBD2. The V gene's germline CDR1 is SNHLY and CDR2 FYNNEI. This CDR3 spans 13 amino acids. V lost 8 bases, J lost 3 bases, and 5 bases stayed unmatched. The CDR3 bases are TGTGCCAGCGGGGGGGAATTTACAGATACGCAGTATTTT. Its translation: CASGGEFTDTQYF.

V usage is TRBV3-1 (or the pseudogene TRBV3-2) and J usage is TRBJ1-4; D unresolved. Trimming removed 6 bases at V and 4 bases at J, with 15 bases between. Per the germline V gene, CDR1 is LGHDT and CDR2 is YNNKEL (reference sequence). CDR3 size: 15 residues. CDR3: CASSRTADVNEKLFF. DNA for the CDR3: TGTGCCAGCAGTCGAACCGCGGACGTTAATGAAAAACTGTTTTTT.

This chain joins TRBV19 and TRBJ2-7; 9 bases map to TRBD1. V gave up 6 bases and J gave up 0 bases; unmatched junction bases: 6. CDR1 and CDR2 (germline): LNHDA, SQIVND (reference sequence). The CDR3 totals 15 residues. For the CDR3, the DNA is TGTGCCAGTAGCGACCGGGACAGGGCCTCCTACGAGCAGTACTTC. This sequence encodes CASSDRDRASYEQYF.

The chain links TRBV15 to TRBJ1-3, with 7 bases lining up with TRBD1. The CDR3 totals 16 residues. J was trimmed by 0 bases and V by 0 bases; bases with no gene match: 2. Germline V lookup: CDR1 LNHNV, CDR2 YYDKDF (reference sequence). This CDR3 reads CATSRDAGGSGNTIYF. In DNA form, the CDR3 reads TGTGCCACCAGCAGAGACGCAGGGGGCTCTGGAAACACCATATATTTT.

The chain carries TRBV7-8 and TRBJ2-5; a possible D gene is TRBD2 (5 bases). Per the germline V gene, CDR1 is SGHVS and CDR2 is FQNEAQ. The CDR3 runs to 14 residues. V was pared by 1 base and J by 5 bases, with 11 bases between. The CDR3 DNA follows: TGTGCCAGCAGCTTAGAATCGGGGATGGAGACCCAGTACTTC. Translating gives CASSLESGMETQYF.

The chain carries TRBV2 and TRBJ1-4, with TRBD1 as a possible D gene (6 bases). The germline V gene encodes CDR1 SNHLY and CDR2 FYNNEI. The CDR3 consists of 16 residues. V was cut by 4 bases and J by 6 bases, with 18 bases left in between. The DNA of the CDR3 is TGTGCCAGCAGTGTGGCCCGGGACAAGGGGGATGAAAAACTGTTTTTT. Its protein product is CASSVARDKGDEKLFF.

The genes are TRBV11-1 and TRBJ2-3, with TRBD2 identical over 11 bases. Germline lookup yields CDR1 SGHAT and CDR2 FQDESV (reference sequence). Trimming cost V 3 bases and J 5 bases; bases outside gene matches: 1. The CDR3 is 14 residues long. In DNA, the CDR3 is TGTGCCAGCAGCTTCACTAGCGGGGGAGATACGCAGTATTTT. This codes for CASSFTSGGDTQYF.

The V and J genes are TRBV7-8 and TRBJ1-3; D remains unclear. Germline V CDR1 and CDR2: SGHVS, FQNEAQ. This CDR3 has 16 amino acids. V was trimmed by 1 base and J by 3 bases, leaving 13 bases between them. The CDR3 loop reads CASSLEANGIGNTIYF. The CDR3 region has the DNA TGTGCCAGCAGCTTAGAAGCTAACGGCATTGGAAACACCATATATTTT.

The chain links TRBV5-1 to TRBJ2-1; 8 bases are a match to TRBD1. This CDR3 is 19 amino acids long. Unmatched junction bases numbered 15, after V lost 4 bases and J lost 0 bases. Germline CDR1 reads SGHRS; CDR2 reads YFSETQ. For the CDR3, the DNA is TGCGCCAGCAGCGCCCTGTCCCTCTTCACAGGGGGCTCCTACAATGAGCAGTTCTTC. This encodes CASSALSLFTGGSYNEQFF. Complete variable domain (other parts from reference TRBV5-1 and TRBJ2-1): KAGVTQTPRYLIKTRGQQVTLSCSPISGHRSVSWYQQTPGQGLQFLFEYFSETQRNKGNFPGRFSGRQFSNSRSEMNVSTLELGDSALYLCASSALSLFTGGSYNEQFFGPGTRLTVL.

The V call is TRBV30, the J call TRBJ1-6; the D is unclear. The CDR3 totals 12 residues. Per germline, CDR1 GTSNPN and CDR2 SVGIG (reference sequence). The ends were cut back, 2 bases at V and 9 bases at J, with 8 bases in the middle. The CDR3 nucleotides read TGTGCCTGGAGTTCTGTAAGTTCACCCCTCCACTTT. Translated, it gives CAWSSVSSPLHF.

This clone was observed once. The rearrangement links TRBV7-9 to TRBJ1-1; 10 bases fit TRBD1. Germline trimming cut 4 bases from V and 3 bases from J; bases unmatched to any gene: 2. This CDR3 is built from 14 residues. In germline, CDR1 is SEHNR, CDR2 FQNEAQ (reference sequence). The CDR3 sequence: CASSSGTGDTEAFF. CDR3 coding DNA: TGTGCCAGCAGCTCCGGGACAGGGGACACTGAAGCTTTCTTT.

This chain connects TRBV12-3 or TRBV12-4 to TRBJ2-7; TRBD1 agrees at 7 bases. CDR3 length: 13 residues. The trim removed 0 bases at V and 10 bases at J, leaving 6 bases unmatched. The CDR3 loop reads CASSLARDSSQYF. CDR3 sequence (DNA): TGTGCCAGCAGTTTAGCTAGGGACAGTTCCCAGTACTTC.

The CDR3 spells CASSVDLNGRPGNTIYF. CDR3 DNA: TGTGCCAGCAGCGTAGATCTAAACGGGAGGCCTGGAAACACCATATATTTT. The rearrangement uses TRBV9 and TRBJ1-3; D unresolved. V shed 0 bases and J shed 2 bases, with 15 bases lying between them. Germline V gene sequence: CDR1 SGDLS, CDR2 YYNGEE. This CDR3 has 17 residues.

The rearrangement joins TRBV11-3 to TRBJ1-2; no reliable D call. In germline, CDR1 is SGHNT, CDR2 YENEEA. The V end lost 0 bases, the J end lost 2 bases, and 13 bases lay between the germline ends. The CDR3 contains 16 residues. The CDR3 nucleotides are TGTGCCAGCAGCTTAGATGGCAGCTCCGGGAACTATGGCTACACCTTC. Amino acids: CASSLDGSSGNYGYTF.

V gene TRBV28 combines with J gene TRBJ2-6; 7 positions match TRBD1. V trimming: 5 bases; J trimming: 0 bases; junction bases outside the gene matches: 7. CDR1 is MDHEN, CDR2 SYDVKM, per germline. This CDR3 comprises 17 residues. The CDR3 loop reads CASSLTGSYSGANVLTF. CDR3 DNA: TGTGCCAGCAGTCTGACAGGGAGCTACTCTGGGGCCAACGTCCTGACTTTC.

CDR3 protein: CASSDTGSYTGELFF. CDR3 coding DNA: TGCGCCAGCAGTGACACGGGGTCCTACACCGGGGAGCTGTTTTTT. The chain combines TRBV10-1 with TRBJ2-2; TRBD2 is a possible D gene (5 bases). The CDR3 loop spans 15 amino acids. Germline-derived CDR1 and CDR2 are WNHNN and SYGVQD (reference sequence). Trimming removed 3 bases at V and 3 bases at J, with 11 bases between.

The chain has TRBV19 and TRBJ1-5, with a tentative D call TRBD1 (5 bases). This CDR3 has 16 amino acids. V was trimmed by 7 bases and J by 2 bases, leaving 18 bases between them. From germline, CDR1 is LNHDA and CDR2 SQIVND (reference sequence). For the CDR3, the DNA is TGTGCCAGTACCCGGCTGCTAGTACAGGGCAATCAGCCCCAGCATTTT. Translation: CASTRLLVQGNQPQHF.

This clone was counted only a few times. The chain combines TRBV7-9 with TRBJ1-3; no definite D call. Trimming removed 5 bases from V and 0 bases from J, with 8 bases in between. CDR1 SEHNR and CDR2 FQNEAQ come from the germline V gene (reference sequence). The CDR3 is made up of 14 amino acids. CDR3 in DNA: TGTGCCAGCAGCCGGACGGACTCTGGAAACACCATATATTTT. Protein sequence: CASSRTDSGNTIYF.

The rearrangement joins TRBV5-1 to TRBJ2-7, with D unresolved. The CDR3 runs to 18 residues. Trimming shortened V by 0 bases and J by 3 bases, and 22 bases separated the two germline ends. CDR1 is SGHRS, CDR2 YFSETQ, per germline. CDR3 coding DNA: TGCGCCAGCAGCTTGGGAATTATGGACCTAGGATCTAACTACGAGCAGTACTTC. It encodes CASSLGIMDLGSNYEQYF. The full variable domain, its missing parts supplied by reference TRBV5-1 and TRBJ2-7, is KAGVTQTPRYLIKTRGQQVTLSCSPISGHRSVSWYQQTPGQGLQFLFEYFSETQRNKGNFPGRFSGRQFSNSRSEMNVSTLELGDSALYLCASSLGIMDLGSNYEQYFGPGTRLTVT.

J is TRBJ2-7 and V is TRBV11-2; D is ambiguous. V lost 5 bases, J lost 0 bases, and 17 bases lay in between. The CDR3 covers 16 residues. Per the germline V gene, CDR1 is SGHAT and CDR2 is FQNNGV. The CDR3 sequence: CASSPLAALSSYEQYF. The CDR3 DNA is TGTGCCAGCAGCCCCCTGGCCGCCTTAAGCTCCTACGAGCAGTACTTC.